The TCR beta chain described here comes from a study of T cells in Graves' hyperthyroidism and ophthalmopathy. In its sample, this clonotype was seen many times. Regions amplified from RNA transcripts were the TCR beta CDR3 regions. The study used the HTBI primer set for a first-round RT-PCR of the TCR CDR3. TCRdb processed the multiplex PCR reads anew with MiXCR; each CDR3 protein has one entry. The sample carries around 33,000 distinct CDR3 sequences, 49% recorded once. It was uncontrolled infection, other autoimmune disease, pregnancy or lactation that excluded patients. This CDR3 spans 16 amino acids. After removal of 2 bases from V and 2 bases from J, the junction contained 3 bases not matched to a gene. CDR1 and CDR2 (germline): LGHDT, YNNKEL (reference sequence).

The V gene is TRBV3-1, the J gene TRBJ2-5, with 12 nucleotides matching TRBD2. The source is a woman between 50 and 59 years old with Graves' hyperthyroidism that later progressed to Graves' ophthalmopathy. Sequences were obtained from blood. The CDR3 region is CASSQRLAGGQETQYF. The CDR3 nucleotides are TGTGCCAGCAGCCAAAGGCTAGCGGGAGGGCAAGAGACCCAGTACTTC.